Listed below are T cell receptor beta chains from one sample, sequenced in a study of identifying expanded T cells in peripheral blood. The repertoire was sequenced with immunoSEQ multiplex PCR; TCRdb's copy has only in-frame clones and lacks some. The repertoire holds 84,000 or so clones, roughly 90% seen once, with 2.8% in the top ten. Sequenced material: blood. The receptors here all came from a person aged 18 to 69 in good health. The CDR3 runs from the conserved cysteine through the conserved F or W. A D gene is named only where the DNA matches it firmly. Clone size is given for some rows only: seen once, a few or many times, or a class if the clone is expanded.

NA	16	NA	TRBV6-6	TRBJ1-6	TGTGCCAGCAGTTACTTCCCGCCCGCACGAGGTTCACCCCTCCACTTT	CASSYFPPARGSPLHF
NA	15	once	TRBV13	TRBJ2-1	TGTGCCAGCACCCCGCGGGGGCGGAAAGGAGATGAGCAGTTCTTC	CASTPRGRKGDEQFF
NA	16	NA	TRBV9	TRBJ1-1	TGTGCCAGCAGCGTAGTCTGGGATGCGGGGAACACTGAAGCTTTCTTT	CASSVVWDAGNTEAFF
TRBD1	18	NA	TRBV27	TRBJ1-1	TGTGCCAGCAGCTCCAGGGGGCTTGCTATGTCCCAACGTCATGAAGCTTTCTTT	CASSSRGLAMSQRHEAFF
NA	16	NA	TRBV7-2	TRBJ2-2	TGTGCCAGCAGCTTAGAAGTAGGGGTAGTCACCGGGGAGCTGTTTTTT	CASSLEVGVVTGELFF
NA	15	NA	TRBV7-9	TRBJ2-6	TGTGCCAGCAGTCAAGTCATCTCTGGGGCCAACGTCCTGACTTTC	CASSQVISGANVLTF
TRBD2	20	NA	TRBV4-3	TRBJ2-4	TGCGCCAGCAGCCAAGATCTCCCAGCGGGAGGTACCCTAGCCAAAAACATTCAGTACTTC	CASSQDLPAGGTLAKNIQYF
NA	11	NA	TRBV30	TRBJ1-2	TGTGCCTTAGCGGTTCCCTATGGCTACACCTTC	CALAVPYGYTF
TRBD2	17	NA	TRBV4-1	TRBJ2-2	TGCGCCAGCAGCCAATCCCTAGCGGGGGTCGTCACCGGGGAGCTGTTTTTT	CASSQSLAGVVTGELFF
NA	12	NA	TRBV7-2	TRBJ1-1	TGTGCCAGCAGCTCCAACCTGGTTAAAGCTTTCTTT	CASSSNLVKAFF
NA	12	NA	TRBV11-3	TRBJ2-7	TGTGCCAGCTCTGGCGGGTCCTACGAGCAGTACTTC	CASSGGSYEQYF
NA	12	NA	TRBV28	TRBJ1-1	TGTGCCAGCAGTGGGACAACGACTGAAGCTTTCTTT	CASSGTTTEAFF
NA	16	NA	TRBV5-1	TRBJ2-6	TGCGCCAGCAGCCGCTCGGACCTCCTGGGGGCCAACGTCCTGACTTTC	CASSRSDLLGANVLTF
NA	13	NA	TRBV18	TRBJ1-2	TGTGCCAGCTCACCGGACAGTACGGGAGGCTACACCTTC	CASSPDSTGGYTF
NA	15	NA	TRBV4-2	TRBJ2-5	TGTGCCAGCAGCCAAGTGGCAGATAGTGAGGAGACCCAGTACTTC	CASSQVADSEETQYF
NA	11	NA	TRBV5-4	TRBJ2-1	TGTGCCAGCTCCGATTCCGATGAGCAGTTCTTC	CASSDSDEQFF
TRBD2	15	NA	TRBV29-1	TRBJ2-1	TGCAGCGTTGCGTATATTAGCGGGAGGTACAATGAGCAGTTCTTC	CSVAYISGRYNEQFF
NA	11	once	TRBV7-6	TRBJ1-2	TGTGCCAGCGCCTACAGGGACGGCTACACCTTC	CASAYRDGYTF
TRBD2	16	once	TRBV11-3	TRBJ2-3	TGTGCCAGCTCGGCTAGCGGAGACTTTAGCACAGATACGCAGTATTTT	CASSASGDFSTDTQYF
NA	16	NA	TRBV30	TRBJ1-1	TGTGCCTGGAGTTCCCCCCGGGGGATTTGGAACACTGAAGCTTTCTTT	CAWSSPRGIWNTEAFF
NA	17	NA	TRBV7-2	TRBJ1-2	TGTGCCAGCAGCTTAGGTCAGGCGACCCAGGGTAACTATGGCTACACCTTC	CASSLGQATQGNYGYTF
NA	15	NA	TRBV6-5	TRBJ2-2	TGTGCCAGCAGTTACTCTGGAGCTTACACCGGGGAGCTGTTTTTT	CASSYSGAYTGELFF
NA	11	NA	TRBV29-1	TRBJ2-5	TGCAGCGTCCGACAGCAAGAGACCCAGTACTTC	CSVRQQETQYF
NA	13	NA	TRBV30	TRBJ1-1	TGTGCCTGGAGCCGGGGCATGAACACTGAAGCTTTCTTT	CAWSRGMNTEAFF
TRBD1	15	NA	TRBV9	TRBJ2-7	TGTGCCAGCAGCGTAGCAGGGACAGGGTTGGGGGAGCAGTACTTC	CASSVAGTGLGEQYF
NA	14	few	TRBV9	TRBJ2-1	TGTGCCAGCAGCGTCTATGGGACACGGAATGAGCAGTTCTTC	CASSVYGTRNEQFF
NA	15	NA	TRBV5-1	TRBJ1-2	TGCGCCAGCAGCTTATCAGCGGGGGGGAACTATGGCTACACCTTC	CASSLSAGGNYGYTF
NA	14	NA	TRBV28	TRBJ2-5	TGTGCCAGCAGCCTTCCGGGGACACAAGAGACCCAGTACTTC	CASSLPGTQETQYF
NA	15	NA	TRBV28	TRBJ1-5	TGTGCCAGCAGTTTAGTCTCCGGGAACGCTCAGCCCCAGCATTTT	CASSLVSGNAQPQHF
NA	13	NA	TRBV28	TRBJ1-2	TGTGCCAGCAGGCTGGGGAGCAACGGTGGCTACACCTTC	CASRLGSNGGYTF
NA	13	NA	TRBV6-6	TRBJ1-1	TGTGCCAGCAGTTCGGACACGAACACTGAAGCTTTCTTT	CASSSDTNTEAFF
TRBD1	14	NA	TRBV7-9	TRBJ1-4	TGTGCCAGCAGCCTGACAGGGGTAGGGGAAAAACTGTTTTTT	CASSLTGVGEKLFF
NA	15	once	TRBV10-1	TRBJ2-7	TGCCCCAAGAGAGGCGGGCAGGTCCTGTTCTACGAGCAGTACTTC	CPKRGGQVLFYEQYF
TRBD2	15	NA	TRBV6-1	TRBJ2-3	TGTGCCAGCTCAGTTAGCGGGGGAAGCACAGATACGCAGTATTTT	CASSVSGGSTDTQYF
TRBD2	18	NA	TRBV7-6	TRBJ2-1	TGTGCCAGCAGCTTAAGTCTAGCGGGAGTCGGGGTCTACAATGAGCAGTTCTTC	CASSLSLAGVGVYNEQFF
TRBD1	14	NA	TRBV19	TRBJ2-7	TGTGCCAGTAGTATAATGACAGGGGGTCGCGAGCAGTACTTC	CASSIMTGGREQYF
TRBD1	13	NA	TRBV11-2	TRBJ1-1	TGTGCCAGCAGCATGACAGGGTACACTGAAGCTTTCTTT	CASSMTGYTEAFF
NA	16	NA	TRBV10-3	TRBJ2-6	TGTGCCATCAGTGTACAAGGGGCAGGTGGGGCCAACGTCCTGACTTTC	CAISVQGAGGANVLTF
NA	14	NA	TRBV30	TRBJ1-1	TGTGCCTGGAGTGTAGCGGACAGCTATTCTGAAGCTTTCTTT	CAWSVADSYSEAFF
NA	11	NA	TRBV20-1	TRBJ1-2	TGCAGTGCTAGAGCCAATGATGGCTACACCTTC	CSARANDGYTF
NA	11	few	TRBV6-1	TRBJ2-1	TGTGCCAGCAGAGAAGTCGACGAGCAGTTCTTC	CASREVDEQFF
NA	14	once	TRBV7-2	TRBJ2-7	TGTGCCAGCAGCTTTGCACAGGGAAACTACGAGCAGTACTTC	CASSFAQGNYEQYF
NA	13	once	TRBV29-1	TRBJ2-2	TGCAGCGTTCATAGATCGAACACCGGGGAGCTGTTTTTT	CSVHRSNTGELFF
NA	13	NA	TRBV6-5	TRBJ1-3	TGTGCCAGCAGACGGGTCTCTGGAAACACCATATATTTT	CASRRVSGNTIYF
NA	15	NA	TRBV27	TRBJ1-2	TGTGCCAGCAGTTCCTCGGCGACACCTCTCTATGGCTACACCTTC	CASSSSATPLYGYTF
NA	12	NA	TRBV28	TRBJ1-5	TGTGCCAGCGGCCCTATCGGGAGGGTCCAGCATTTT	CASGPIGRVQHF
NA	12	NA	TRBV28	TRBJ1-2	TGTGCCAGTCACCGGGACACCTATGGCTACACCTTC	CASHRDTYGYTF
NA	13	NA	TRBV29-1	TRBJ2-7	TGCAGCGTTGAGGAAGGGACCGGGGACGAGCAGTACTTC	CSVEEGTGDEQYF
NA	14	NA	TRBV10-1	TRBJ2-2	TGCGCCCAGATAAGCCGAGTGAACACCGGGGAGCTGTTTTTT	CAQISRVNTGELFF
TRBD1	15	once	TRBV5-1	TRBJ2-2	TGCGCCAGCAGCCCTTGGACAGGGACCACCGGGGAGCTGTTTTTT	CASSPWTGTTGELFF